This T cell receptor (beta chain) derives from a study of T cells after yellow fever vaccination. Broader study findings: Boosting was followed by the reappearance of most primary-vaccination clones (just under 98% CD4, under 90% CD8). A limited proportion of clonotypes was detected within both the CD4 and CD8 compartments.

Germline V gives CDR1 SQVTM, CDR2 ANQGSEA. V was pared by 8 bases and J by 4 bases, with 24 bases between. This CDR3 is built from 15 residues. This clonotype was detected many times. Its matching antigen is unknown. For TCR, cDNA came from 5'RACE template switching, which added a universal primer site and UMIs. TCRdb reanalysed the 5' RACE reads using MiXCR and keeps one entry per CDR3 protein. The sample holds around 320,000 distinct CDR3 sequences; around 10% are singletons and the top ten take 2.5% to 4%. The V and J genes are TRBV29-1 and TRBJ2-7; tentatively, D is TRBD1 or TRBD2 (5 bases each). This specimen consisted of CD4+ T cells sorted from PBMCs, obtained 45 days after the yellow fever booster vaccination. This clonotype was obtained from a man between 18 and 29 years old who received the YFV17D yellow fever vaccine. CDR3 sequence (DNA): TGCAGCCCCCAGGGAGACAACCCTTTGAGATACGAGCAGTACTTC. Its translation is CSPQGDNPLRYEQYF.